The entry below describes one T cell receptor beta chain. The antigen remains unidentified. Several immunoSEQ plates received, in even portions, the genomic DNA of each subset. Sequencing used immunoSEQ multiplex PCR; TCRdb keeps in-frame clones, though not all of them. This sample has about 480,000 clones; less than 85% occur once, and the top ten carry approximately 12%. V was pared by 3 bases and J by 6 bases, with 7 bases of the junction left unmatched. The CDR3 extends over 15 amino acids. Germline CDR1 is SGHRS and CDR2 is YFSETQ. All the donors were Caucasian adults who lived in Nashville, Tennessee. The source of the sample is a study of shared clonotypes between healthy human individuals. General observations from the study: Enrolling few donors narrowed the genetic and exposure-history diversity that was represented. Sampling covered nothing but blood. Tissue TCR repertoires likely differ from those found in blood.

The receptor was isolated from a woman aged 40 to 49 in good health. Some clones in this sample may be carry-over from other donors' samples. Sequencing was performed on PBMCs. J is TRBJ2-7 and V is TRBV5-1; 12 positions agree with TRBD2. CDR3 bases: TGCGCCAGCAGCTCGACTAGCGGGAGCATCGCCGAGCAGTACTTC. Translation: CASSSTSGSIAEQYF.